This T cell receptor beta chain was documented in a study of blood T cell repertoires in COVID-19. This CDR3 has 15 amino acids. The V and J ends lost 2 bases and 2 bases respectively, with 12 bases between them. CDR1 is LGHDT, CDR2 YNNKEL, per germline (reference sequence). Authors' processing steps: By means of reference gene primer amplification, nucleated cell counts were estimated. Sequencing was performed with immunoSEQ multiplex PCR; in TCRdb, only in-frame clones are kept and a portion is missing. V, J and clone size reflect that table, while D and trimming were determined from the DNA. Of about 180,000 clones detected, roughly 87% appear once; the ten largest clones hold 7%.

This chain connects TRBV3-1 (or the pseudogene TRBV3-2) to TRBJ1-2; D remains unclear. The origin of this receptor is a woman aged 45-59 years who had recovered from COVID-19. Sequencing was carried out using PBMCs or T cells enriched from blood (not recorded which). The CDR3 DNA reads TGTGCCAGCAGCCAAAACAGTGACGGCAACTATGGCTACACCTTC. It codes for CASSQNSDGNYGYTF.